This TCR beta chain was documented in a study of cytomegalovirus exposure and HLA in healthy donors. Both 60 Vbeta primers and 13 Jbeta primers went into the PCR. Method: immunoSEQ multiplex PCR; TCRdb's copy keeps in-frame clones and lacks some. The sample yields some 98,000 clones, less than 80% seen once. The CDR3 has 13 amino acids. Germline V gene data show CDR1 as SGHNT and CDR2 as YYREEE (reference sequence). After removal of 9 bases from V and 9 bases from J, the junction contained 12 bases not matched to a gene. With respect to this clone: Its antigen is still unknown.

Overall study results and limits: Reportedly, TCR beta sequences accurately predicted HLA-A and HLA-B alleles in most subjects. Researchers reported in a later analysis that common viral pathogens appeared linked to several top clusters.

The gene calls are TRBV5-4 and TRBJ2-3; 8 nucleotides agree with TRBD2. The receptor's source is a man aged 35 to 55 in good health and CMV-seronegative. Sequenced input: PBMCs. CDR3 sequence (DNA): TGTGCCACCCGGCGGCGGGAGGAGGTGACGCAGTATTTT. It encodes CATRRREEVTQYF.